The sequence of this T cell receptor beta chain was determined in a study of response to subunit inactivated influenza vaccine (dated by TCRdb to the late 2010s). Context from the whole study: The study used deep quantitative T cell receptor repertoire profiling to track responses to a trivalent subunit inactivated influenza vaccine. Results and caveats for the whole study, not just this receptor: According to the authors, only a limited number of new T cells may be recruited by each seasonal influenza vaccination.

The library came from RT-PCR. Reads for this sample came from an Illumina HiSeq 2500. TCRdb reprocessing: public reads trimmed at Q25 with fastp, clones called with MiXCR, in-frame beta chains kept. Records with the same CDR3 protein are collapsed into one entry carrying the most frequent genes and DNA. Counted in this sample were around 600,000 distinct CDR3 sequences; around 11% of them appeared once. Approximately 10% of the sample goes to the ten largest clones. Turning to this clonotype: There is no known antigen for this receptor. Per-base qualities were not stored, and no clone one base away is much larger.

V loses 7 bases of germline sequence and J loses 3 bases, and the interval between the two ends is 13 bases. There are 14 amino acids in the CDR3, from cysteine to phenylalanine inclusive. Just CDR3 DNA is preserved here, 42 bases in frame from base 1. From the germline V gene, CDR1 is SNHLY and CDR2 is FYNNEI. This sample was shared with a second study, whose subject was T cells expressing NK-cell markers. The second publication reports: TCR beta cDNA libraries were made by 5'RACE template switching that added a universal primer site and unique molecular identifiers. TCR beta-chain repertoires were profiled in sorted CD3+CD56+NKG2C+, CD3+CD56+NKG2C- and CD3+CD56-NKG2C+ T-cell subsets from roughly eight donors. Among the eight sequenced donors, seven were HCMV-seropositive and one was HCMV-seronegative. To restrict sorting to alphabetaTCR-expressing T cells, an anti-gammadeltaTCR antibody was added in several experiments. In five to seven donors, the dominant CD3+CD56+NKG2C+ clonotypes were among the top 10 CD8+ clonotypes and accounted for roughly 1.0-8% of CD8+ T cells. Those dominant clonotypes were again the most abundant among CD3+CD56-NKG2C+ cells in a handful of donors, at roughly 25-65%. Whether the expanded NKG2C-expressing T cell clones were specific for HCMV antigens remained unclear. All eight donors whose samples were sequenced were randomly selected healthy volunteers, three of them men and five women. To determine HCMV serostatus, a commercial ELISA kit was used to detect HCMV-specific IgG in serum. Peripheral blood mononuclear cells were isolated from blood by Ficoll density gradient centrifugation. For several donors, bulk peripheral blood T-cell repertoires were also sequenced from unsorted PBMC. Priming for cDNA synthesis came from the TCR beta constant segment, and two successive PCR amplification steps followed. Illumina HiSeq 2000/2500, MiSeq or NextSeq was used to sequence libraries as 2 x 150 bp reads. MIGEC handled demultiplexing of the reads and grouping by UMI, while MiTCR was used to assemble and quantify clonotypes. To remove erroneous sequences, TCR cDNA sequences were retained only when supported by two or more reads. Downstream repertoire analysis used the tcR package, and clonotypes were matched across fractions by CDR3 nucleotide sequence plus V segment. Antigen specificity was annotated against VDJdb with VDJmatch, allowing one amino acid substitution in CDR3.

The material sequenced was PBMCs from blood, taken on the day of vaccination. Recombination joined TRBV2 with TRBJ1-3; the best D guess is TRBD1, with 5 bases matching. The clonotype was recovered from a man between 45 and 60 years old who received an inactivated influenza vaccine. Donor details come from another sample of the same person, matched by shared clones. CDR3 sequence: CASKTQGVGNTIYF. The DNA sequence follows: TGTGCCAGCAAGACTCAGGGAGTTGGAAACACCATATATTTT.